This T cell receptor (beta chain) was retrieved from a study of Ad26.COV2.S vaccination and SARS-CoV-2 variants. Background on the study: The COV1001 Ad26.COV2.S trial arm included the donor. Findings and caveats of the study: Total responses of T cells may have been underestimated by the analyses of TCR breadth and depth.

J was trimmed by 6 bases and V by 4 bases; bases with no gene match: 7. The CDR3 totals 16 residues. Germline V lookup: CDR1 SGHKS, CDR2 YYEKEE (reference sequence). TCRdb's table, derived via immunoSEQ multiplex PCR, lists solely in-frame clones and lacks some. The sample yields more than 400,000 clones, 90% seen once. Treatment described: around 19 received Ad26.COV2.S at low or high dose, single or two shots; 5 received placebo; per-sample allocation not given. On day 63 after the first injection, vaccine and placebo recipients gave samples. The administered vaccine (an Ad26 vector) expressed Wuhan-strain SARS-CoV-2 spike. A word on this clone: Its target is unknown.

This clonotype was obtained from a person between 18 and 65 years old who received the Ad26.COV2.S COVID-19 vaccine or a placebo. The input for sequencing was peripheral blood, taken in a trial of Ad26.COV2.S vaccine versus placebo. This sequence joins TRBV5-5 and TRBJ2-3; TRBD2 agrees at 14 bases. The CDR3 DNA sequence: TGTGCCAGCAGCCCGACTAGCGGGAGGGCCCCGGATACGCAGTATTTT. It is translated as CASSPTSGRAPDTQYF.